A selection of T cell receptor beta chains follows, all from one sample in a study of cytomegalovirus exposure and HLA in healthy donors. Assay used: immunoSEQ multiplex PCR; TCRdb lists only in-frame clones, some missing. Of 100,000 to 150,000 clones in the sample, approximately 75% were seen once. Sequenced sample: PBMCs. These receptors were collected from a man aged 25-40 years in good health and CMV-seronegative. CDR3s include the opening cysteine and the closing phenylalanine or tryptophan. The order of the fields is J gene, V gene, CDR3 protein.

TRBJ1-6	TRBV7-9	CASSLPGQGLPLHF
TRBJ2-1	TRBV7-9	CASDGLSYNEQFF
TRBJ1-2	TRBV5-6	CASSSTDRPNYGYTF
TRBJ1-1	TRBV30	CAWSHPRTGGRTEAFF
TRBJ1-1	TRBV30	CAWSRQENTEAFF
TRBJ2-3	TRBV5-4	CASSPQGGTDTQYF
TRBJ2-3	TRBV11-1	CASSLEVAPDMQYF
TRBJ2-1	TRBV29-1	CSVQELAGGRGEQFF
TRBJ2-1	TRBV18	CASSPPGSSYNEQFF
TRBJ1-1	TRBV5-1	CASSFGRGTEAFF
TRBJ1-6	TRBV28	CASSRNPDSPLHF
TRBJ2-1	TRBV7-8	CASSGGGIDNEQFF
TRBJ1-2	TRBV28	CASSLATATNYGYTF
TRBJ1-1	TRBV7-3	CASSLTKPLGNTEAFF
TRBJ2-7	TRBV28	CASSLSGLEYEQYF